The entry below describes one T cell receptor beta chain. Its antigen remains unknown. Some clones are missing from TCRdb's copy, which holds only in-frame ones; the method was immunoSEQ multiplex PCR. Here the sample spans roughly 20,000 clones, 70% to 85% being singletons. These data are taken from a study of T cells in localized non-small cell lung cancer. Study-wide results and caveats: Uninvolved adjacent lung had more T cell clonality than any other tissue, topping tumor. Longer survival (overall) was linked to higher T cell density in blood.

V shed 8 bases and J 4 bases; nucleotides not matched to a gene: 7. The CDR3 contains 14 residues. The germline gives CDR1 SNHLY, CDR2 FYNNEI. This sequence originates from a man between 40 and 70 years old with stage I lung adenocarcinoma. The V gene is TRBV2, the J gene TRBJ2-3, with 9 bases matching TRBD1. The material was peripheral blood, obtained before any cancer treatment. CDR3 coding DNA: TGTGCCAGCCAGCCACAGGGGGCCGCAGATACGCAGTATTTT. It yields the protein CASQPQGAADTQYF.